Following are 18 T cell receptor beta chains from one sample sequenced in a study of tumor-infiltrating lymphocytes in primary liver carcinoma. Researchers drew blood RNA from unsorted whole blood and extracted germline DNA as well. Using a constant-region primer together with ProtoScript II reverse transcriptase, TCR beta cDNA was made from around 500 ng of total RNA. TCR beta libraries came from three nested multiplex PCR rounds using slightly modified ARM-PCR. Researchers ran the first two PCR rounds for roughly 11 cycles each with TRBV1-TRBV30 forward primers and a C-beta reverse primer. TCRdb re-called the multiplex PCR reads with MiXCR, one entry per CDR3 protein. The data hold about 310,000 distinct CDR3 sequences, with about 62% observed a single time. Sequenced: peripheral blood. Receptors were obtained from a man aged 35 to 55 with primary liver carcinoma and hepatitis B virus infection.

As DNA, the CDR3 is TGTGCCAGCAAAGGGACTAGAGGGAGTGAGCAGTTCTTC. Translating it yields CASKGTRGSEQFF. This sequence joins TRBV6-1 and TRBJ2-1; TRBD2 matches at 8 bases. The CDR3 loop spans 13 amino acids. V shed 7 bases, J shed 9 bases, and the junction held 8 bases outside the gene matches. Germline lookup yields CDR1 MNHNS and CDR2 SASEGT.

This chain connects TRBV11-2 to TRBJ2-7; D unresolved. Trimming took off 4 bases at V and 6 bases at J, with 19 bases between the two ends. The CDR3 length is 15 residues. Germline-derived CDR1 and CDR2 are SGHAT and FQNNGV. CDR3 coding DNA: TGTGCCAGCAGCTCCGGAAGGGTTTACGCGCGCGAGCAGTACTTC. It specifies CASSSGRVYAREQYF.

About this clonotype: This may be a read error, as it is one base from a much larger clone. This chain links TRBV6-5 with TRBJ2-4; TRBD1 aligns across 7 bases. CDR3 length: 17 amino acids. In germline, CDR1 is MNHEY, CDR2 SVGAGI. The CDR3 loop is CASSYSAPLGGRNIQCF. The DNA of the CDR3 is TGTGCCAGCAGTTACTCAGCACCCCTAGGGGGCAGAAACATTCAGTGCTTC.

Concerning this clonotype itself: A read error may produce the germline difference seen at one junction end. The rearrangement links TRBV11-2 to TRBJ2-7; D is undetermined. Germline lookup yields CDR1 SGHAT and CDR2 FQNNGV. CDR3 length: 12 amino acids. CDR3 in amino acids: CASSQDVQEHYF. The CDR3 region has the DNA TGTGCCAGCAGCCAAGACGTGCAGGAGCACTACTTC.

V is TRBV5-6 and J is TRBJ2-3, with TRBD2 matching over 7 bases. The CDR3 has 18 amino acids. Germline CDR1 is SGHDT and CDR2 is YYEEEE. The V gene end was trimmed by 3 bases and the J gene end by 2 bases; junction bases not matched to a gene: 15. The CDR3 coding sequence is TGTGCCAGCAGCTCTATTTGGGGACTAACGGGCCCCACAGATACGCAGTATTTT. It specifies CASSSIWGLTGPTDTQYF.

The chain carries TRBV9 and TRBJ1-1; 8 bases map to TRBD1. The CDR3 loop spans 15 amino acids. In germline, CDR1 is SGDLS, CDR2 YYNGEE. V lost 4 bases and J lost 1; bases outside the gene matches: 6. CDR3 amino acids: CASSPRTGTNTEAFF. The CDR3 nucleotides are TGTGCCAGCAGCCCTAGGACAGGGACGAACACTGAAGCTTTCTTT.

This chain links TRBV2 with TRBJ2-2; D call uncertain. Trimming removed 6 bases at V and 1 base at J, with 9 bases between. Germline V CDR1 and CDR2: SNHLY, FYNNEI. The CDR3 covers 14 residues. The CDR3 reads CASRDTRNTGELFF. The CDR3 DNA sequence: TGTGCCAGCAGAGATACGAGGAACACCGGGGAGCTGTTTTTT.

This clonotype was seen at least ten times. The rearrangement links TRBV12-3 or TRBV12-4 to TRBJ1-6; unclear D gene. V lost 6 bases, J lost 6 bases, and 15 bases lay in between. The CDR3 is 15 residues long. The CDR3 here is CASRPGRMGNSPLHF. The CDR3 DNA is TGTGCCAGCAGGCCCGGGCGGATGGGTAATTCACCCCTCCACTTT.

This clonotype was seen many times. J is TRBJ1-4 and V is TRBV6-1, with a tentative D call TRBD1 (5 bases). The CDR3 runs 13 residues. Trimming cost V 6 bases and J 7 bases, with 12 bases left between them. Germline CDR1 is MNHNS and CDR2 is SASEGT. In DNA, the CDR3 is TGTGCCAGCAGCGGGGCGCGGGGTGAAAAACTGTTTTTT. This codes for CASSGARGEKLFF.

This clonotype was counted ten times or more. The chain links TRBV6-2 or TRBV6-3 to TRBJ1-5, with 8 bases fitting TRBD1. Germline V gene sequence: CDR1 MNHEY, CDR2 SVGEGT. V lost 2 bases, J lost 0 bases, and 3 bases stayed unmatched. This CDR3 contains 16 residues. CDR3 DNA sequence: TGTGCCAGCAGTTACACAGGGGGTTATAGCAATCAGCCCCAGCATTTT. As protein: CASSYTGGYSNQPQHF.

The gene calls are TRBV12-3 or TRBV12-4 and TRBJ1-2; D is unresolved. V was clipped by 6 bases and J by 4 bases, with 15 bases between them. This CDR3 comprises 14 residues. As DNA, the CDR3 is TGTGCCAGCAGGGGAAAACAGTGCTCCTATGGCTACACCTTC. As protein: CASRGKQCSYGYTF.

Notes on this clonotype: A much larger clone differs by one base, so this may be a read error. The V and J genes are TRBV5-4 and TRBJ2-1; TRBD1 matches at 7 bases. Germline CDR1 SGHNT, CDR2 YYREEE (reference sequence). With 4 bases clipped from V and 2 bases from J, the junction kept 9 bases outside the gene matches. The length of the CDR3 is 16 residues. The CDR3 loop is CASSATRDSPYNEQFF. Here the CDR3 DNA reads TGTGCCAGCAGCGCGACCCGGGACAGCCCCTACAATGAGCAGTTCTTC.

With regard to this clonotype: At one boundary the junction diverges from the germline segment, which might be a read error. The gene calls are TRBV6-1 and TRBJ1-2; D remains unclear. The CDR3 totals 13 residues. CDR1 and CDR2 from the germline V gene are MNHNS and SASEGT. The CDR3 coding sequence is TGTGCTAGCAGTGACCATATCGTCGGGGGCTACACCTTC. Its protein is CASSDHIVGGYTF.

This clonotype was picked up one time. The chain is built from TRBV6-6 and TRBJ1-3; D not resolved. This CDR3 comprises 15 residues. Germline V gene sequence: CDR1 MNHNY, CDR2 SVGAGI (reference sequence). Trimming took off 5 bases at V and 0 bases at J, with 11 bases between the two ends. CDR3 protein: CASSRKTVSGNTIYF. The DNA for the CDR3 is TGTGCCAGCAGTCGAAAGACTGTCTCTGGAAACACCATATATTTT.

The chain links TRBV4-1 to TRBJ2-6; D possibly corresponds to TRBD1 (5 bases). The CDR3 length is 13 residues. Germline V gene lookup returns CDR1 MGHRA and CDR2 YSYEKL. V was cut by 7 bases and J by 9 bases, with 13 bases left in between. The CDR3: CASTEDMGNVLTF. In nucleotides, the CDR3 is TGCGCCAGCACCGAGGACATGGGCAACGTCCTGACTTTC.

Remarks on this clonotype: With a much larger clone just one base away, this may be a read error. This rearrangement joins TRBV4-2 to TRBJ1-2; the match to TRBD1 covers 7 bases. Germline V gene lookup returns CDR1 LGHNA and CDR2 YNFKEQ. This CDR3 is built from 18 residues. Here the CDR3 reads CANSRSSRGGGASYGYTF. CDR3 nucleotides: TGTGCCAACAGCCGATCGTCCAGGGGGGGGGGCGCGTCCTATGGCTACACCTTC.

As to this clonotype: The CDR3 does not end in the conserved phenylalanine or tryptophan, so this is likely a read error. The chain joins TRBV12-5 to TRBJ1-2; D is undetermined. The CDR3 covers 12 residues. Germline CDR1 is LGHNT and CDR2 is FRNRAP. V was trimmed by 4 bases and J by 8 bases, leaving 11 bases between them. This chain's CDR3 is CASGSPVHGYTL. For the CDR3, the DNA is TGTGCTAGTGGTTCTCCCGTTCACGGCTACACCCTC.

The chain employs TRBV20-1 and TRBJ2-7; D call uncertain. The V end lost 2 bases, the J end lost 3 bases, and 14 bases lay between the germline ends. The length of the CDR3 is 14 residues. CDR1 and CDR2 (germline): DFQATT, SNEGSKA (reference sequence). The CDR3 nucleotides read TGCAGTGCTAGACCTTCAGGCATTGACTACGAGCAGTACTTC. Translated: CSARPSGIDYEQYF.